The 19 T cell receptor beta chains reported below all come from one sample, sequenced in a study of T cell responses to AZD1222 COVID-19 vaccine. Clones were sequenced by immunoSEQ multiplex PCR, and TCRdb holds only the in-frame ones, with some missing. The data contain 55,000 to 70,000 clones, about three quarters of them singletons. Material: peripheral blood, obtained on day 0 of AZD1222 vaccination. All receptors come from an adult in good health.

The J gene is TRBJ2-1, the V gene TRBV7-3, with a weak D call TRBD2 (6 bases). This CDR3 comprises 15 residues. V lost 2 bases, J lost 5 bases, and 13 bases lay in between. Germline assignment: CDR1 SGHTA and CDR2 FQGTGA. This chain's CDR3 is CASSLLGGINNEQFF. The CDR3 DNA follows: TGTGCCAGCAGCTTATTGGGGGGAATTAACAATGAGCAGTTCTTC.

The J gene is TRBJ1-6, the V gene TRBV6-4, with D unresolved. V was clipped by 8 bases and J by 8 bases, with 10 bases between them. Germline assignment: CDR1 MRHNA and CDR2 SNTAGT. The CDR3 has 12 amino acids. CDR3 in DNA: TGTGCCAGCGGGCCGGCCGATTCACCCCTCCACTTT. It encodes CASGPADSPLHF.

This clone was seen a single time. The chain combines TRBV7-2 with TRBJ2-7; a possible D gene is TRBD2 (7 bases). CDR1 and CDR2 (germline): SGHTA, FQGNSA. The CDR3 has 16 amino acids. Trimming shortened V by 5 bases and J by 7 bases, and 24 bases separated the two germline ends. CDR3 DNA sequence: TGTGCCAGCAGCCCCGCGGGTGCGGGGGCTGCAAGGGAGCAGTACTTC. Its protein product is CASSPAGAGAAREQYF. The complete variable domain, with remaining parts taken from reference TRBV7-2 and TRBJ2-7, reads GAGVSQSPSNKVTEKGKDVELRCDPISGHTALYWYRQSLGQGLEFLIYFQGNSAPDKSGLPSDRFSAERTGGSVSTLTIQRTQQEDSAVYLCASSPAGAGAAREQYFGPGTRLTVT.

The chain's CDR3 is CATSSRADNQPQHF. In DNA, the CDR3 is TGTGCCACCAGCAGCCGAGCGGACAATCAGCCCCAGCATTTT. The chain is built from TRBV15 and TRBJ1-5; D is unclear. The V gene's germline CDR1 is LNHNV and CDR2 YYDKDF (reference sequence). The CDR3 has 14 residues. V was trimmed by 3 bases and J by 3 bases, leaving 9 bases between them.

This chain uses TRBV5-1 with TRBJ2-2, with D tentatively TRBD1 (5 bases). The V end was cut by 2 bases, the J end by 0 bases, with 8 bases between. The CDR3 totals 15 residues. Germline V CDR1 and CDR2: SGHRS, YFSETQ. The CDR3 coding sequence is TGCGCCAGCAGCTTCCTGACAGCGAACACCGGGGAGCTGTTTTTT. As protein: CASSFLTANTGELFF. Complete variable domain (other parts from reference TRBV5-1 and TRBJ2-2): KAGVTQTPRYLIKTRGQQVTLSCSPISGHRSVSWYQQTPGQGLQFLFEYFSETQRNKGNFPGRFSGRQFSNSRSEMNVSTLELGDSALYLCASSFLTANTGELFFGEGSRLTVL.

CDR3 in DNA: TGTGCCACCGGGGGGCCTAGGGTTCTCGGCTACACCTTC. It translates to CATGGPRVLGYTF. The chain recombines TRBV10-3 with TRBJ1-2, with a tentative D call TRBD1 (6 bases). Trimming shortened V by 10 bases and J by 8 bases, and 20 bases separated the two germline ends. Germline V lookup: CDR1 ENHRY, CDR2 SYGVKD. The CDR3 has 13 amino acids.

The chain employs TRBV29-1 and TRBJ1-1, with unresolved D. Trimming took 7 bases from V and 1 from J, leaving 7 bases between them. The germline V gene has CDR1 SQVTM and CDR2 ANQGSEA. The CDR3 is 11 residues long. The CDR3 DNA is TGCAGCGCTATACCGAACACTGAAGCTTTCTTT. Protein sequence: CSAIPNTEAFF.

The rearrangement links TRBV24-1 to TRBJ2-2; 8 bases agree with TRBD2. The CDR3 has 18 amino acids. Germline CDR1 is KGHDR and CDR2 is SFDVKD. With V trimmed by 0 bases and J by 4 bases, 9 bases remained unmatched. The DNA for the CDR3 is TGTGCCACCAGTGATTTGTTTTCGGGGGGGCCCGGCACCGGGGAGCTGTTTTTT. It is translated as CATSDLFSGGPGTGELFF.

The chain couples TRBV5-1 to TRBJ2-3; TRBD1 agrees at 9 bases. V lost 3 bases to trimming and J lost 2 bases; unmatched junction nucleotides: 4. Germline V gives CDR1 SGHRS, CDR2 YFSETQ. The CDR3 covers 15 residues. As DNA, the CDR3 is TGCGCCAGCAGCTGGACAGGGGCCCCCACAGATACGCAGTATTTT. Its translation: CASSWTGAPTDTQYF.

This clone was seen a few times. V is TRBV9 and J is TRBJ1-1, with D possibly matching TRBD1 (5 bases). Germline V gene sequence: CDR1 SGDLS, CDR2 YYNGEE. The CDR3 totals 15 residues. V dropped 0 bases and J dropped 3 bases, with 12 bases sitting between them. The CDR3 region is CASSVEPGPDTEAFF. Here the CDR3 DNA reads TGTGCCAGCAGCGTAGAACCAGGGCCGGACACTGAAGCTTTCTTT.

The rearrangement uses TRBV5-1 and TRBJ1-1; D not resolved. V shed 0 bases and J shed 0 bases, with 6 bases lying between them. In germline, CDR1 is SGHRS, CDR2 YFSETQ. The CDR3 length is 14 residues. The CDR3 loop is CASSLDGMNTEAFF. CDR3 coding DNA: TGCGCCAGCAGCTTGGACGGCATGAACACTGAAGCTTTCTTT.

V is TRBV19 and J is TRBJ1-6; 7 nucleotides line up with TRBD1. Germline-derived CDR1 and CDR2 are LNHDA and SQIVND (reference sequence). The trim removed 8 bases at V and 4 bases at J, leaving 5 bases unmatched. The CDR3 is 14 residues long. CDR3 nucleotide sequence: TGTGCCAGTGGGCAGGGGGATTATAATTCACCCCTCCACTTT. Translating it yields CASGQGDYNSPLHF.

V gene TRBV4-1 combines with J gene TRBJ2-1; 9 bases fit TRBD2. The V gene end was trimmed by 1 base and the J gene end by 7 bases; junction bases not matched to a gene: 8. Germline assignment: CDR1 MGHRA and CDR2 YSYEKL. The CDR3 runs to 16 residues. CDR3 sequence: CASSQVGGGARNEQFF. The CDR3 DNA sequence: TGCGCCAGCAGCCAAGTAGGCGGGGGGGCTAGGAATGAGCAGTTCTTC.

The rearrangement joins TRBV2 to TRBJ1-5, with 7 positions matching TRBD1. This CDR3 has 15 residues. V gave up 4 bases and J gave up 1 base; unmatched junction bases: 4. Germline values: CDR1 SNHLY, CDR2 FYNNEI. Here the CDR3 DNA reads TGTGCCAGCAGTGGACAGGGAAGAAGCAATCAGCCCCAGCATTTT. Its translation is CASSGQGRSNQPQHF.

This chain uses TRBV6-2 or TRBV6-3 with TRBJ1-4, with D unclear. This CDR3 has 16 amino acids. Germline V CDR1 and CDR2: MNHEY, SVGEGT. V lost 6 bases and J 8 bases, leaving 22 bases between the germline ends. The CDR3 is CASSPPMTMLREKLFF. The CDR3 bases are TGTGCCAGCAGCCCCCCGATGACGATGCTAAGGGAAAAACTGTTTTTT.

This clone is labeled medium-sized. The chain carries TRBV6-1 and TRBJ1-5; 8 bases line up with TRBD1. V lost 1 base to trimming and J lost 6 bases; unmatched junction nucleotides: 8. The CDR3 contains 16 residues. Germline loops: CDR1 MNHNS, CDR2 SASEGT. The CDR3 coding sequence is TGTGCCAGCAGTGAAGGTCCGGACAGGGTCGTTCAGCCCCAGCATTTT. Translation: CASSEGPDRVVQPQHF.

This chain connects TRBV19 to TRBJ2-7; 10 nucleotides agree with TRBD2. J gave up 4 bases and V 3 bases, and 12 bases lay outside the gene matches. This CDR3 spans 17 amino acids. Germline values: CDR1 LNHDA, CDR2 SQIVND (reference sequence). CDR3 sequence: CASSMASGGFASYEQYF. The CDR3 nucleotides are TGTGCCAGTAGTATGGCTAGCGGGGGTTTTGCGAGTTACGAGCAGTACTTC.

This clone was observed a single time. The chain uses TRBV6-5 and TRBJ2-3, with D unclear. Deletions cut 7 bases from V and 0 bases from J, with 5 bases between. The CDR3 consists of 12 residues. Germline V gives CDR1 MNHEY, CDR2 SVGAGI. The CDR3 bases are TGTGCCAGCATTTCTAGCACAGATACGCAGTATTTT. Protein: CASISSTDTQYF.

CDR3 nucleotides: TGTGCCAGTAGTATAACAGTGAACACTGAAGCTTTCTTT. It encodes CASSITVNTEAFF. The V and J genes are TRBV19 and TRBJ1-1, with D unclear. The CDR3 length is 13 residues. Looked up from germline, CDR1 is LNHDA and CDR2 is SQIVND (reference sequence). V shed 2 bases and J shed 0 bases, with 4 bases lying between them.